The rows below give T cell receptor beta chains drawn from one sample of a study of PD-1 blockade in mismatch repair-deficient tumors. Assay: immunoSEQ multiplex PCR; the TCRdb copy retains only in-frame clones and omits some. The table shows approximately 37,000 clones, with approximately 85% occurring only once. Sequencing was performed on peripheral blood, taken around 76 weeks after starting pembrolizumab. All receptors derive from an adult with mismatch repair-deficient cancer. Both conserved end residues are part of each CDR3. A D gene is named only where the DNA matches it firmly. Only part of the rows carry a size: once, few, many, or a class if the clone is expanded.

D	V	J	size	CDR3	DNA
.	TRBV5-4	TRBJ1-2	.	CASSVNRVEGYTF	TGTGCCAGCAGCGTAAACAGGGTGGAAGGCTACACCTTC
TRBD2	TRBV27	TRBJ2-7	.	CASSMKRTSNYEQYF	TGTGCCAGCAGTATGAAAAGGACTAGTAATTACGAGCAGTACTTC
.	TRBV7-3	TRBJ2-1	.	CASSPRRAKAAGTVDNEQFF	TGTGCCAGCAGCCCCCGCCGGGCTAAGGCGGCGGGTACAGTCGACAATGAGCAGTTCTTC
TRBD1	TRBV19	TRBJ2-6	.	CATYLGQHSGANVLTF	TGTGCCACCTATCTGGGACAGCACTCTGGGGCCAACGTCCTGACTTTC
.	TRBV5-4	TRBJ2-7	.	CASSLKDQGDEYEQYF	TGTGCCAGCAGCTTGAAAGACCAGGGAGATGAATACGAGCAGTACTTC
TRBD1	TRBV5-4	TRBJ2-7	few	CASSLDRGYEQYF	TGTGCCAGCAGCTTAGACAGGGGTTACGAGCAGTACTTC
TRBD2	TRBV27	TRBJ2-1	.	CASSLPPGRGSARNEQFF	TGTGCCAGCAGTTTACCCCCGGGGCGCGGGAGTGCCCGCAATGAGCAGTTCTTC
.	TRBV27	TRBJ2-5	.	CASSAGPDQYF	TGTGCCAGCAGTGCAGGTCCAGACCAGTACTTC
TRBD2	TRBV7-2	TRBJ2-7	.	CASSLTTSGSYEQYF	TGTGCCAGCAGCTTAACAACTAGCGGGAGCTACGAGCAGTACTTC
.	TRBV30	TRBJ1-4	.	CAFLIFGLREKLFF	TGTGCCTTTCTTATATTTGGGTTGCGGGAAAAACTGTTTTTT
TRBD1	TRBV5-1	TRBJ2-7	.	CASSWTGTGASYEQYF	TGCGCCAGCAGCTGGACCGGGACAGGGGCCTCCTACGAGCAGTACTTC
TRBD2	TRBV7-9	TRBJ2-1	.	CAVAGDREQFF	TGTGCCGTAGCGGGAGATCGTGAGCAGTTCTTC
.	TRBV19	TRBJ2-1	.	CASTPDSSYNEQFF	TGTGCCAGTACCCCGGATAGCTCCTACAATGAGCAGTTCTTC
TRBD1	TRBV7-2	TRBJ1-1	once	CASSGQGPGTEAFF	TGTGCCAGCAGCGGACAGGGTCCGGGCACTGAAGCTTTCTTT
TRBD1	TRBV6-1	TRBJ2-7	few	CASSDPDGTGPYEQYF	TGTGCCAGCAGTGACCCCGACGGGACAGGCCCCTACGAGCAGTACTTC
.	TRBV11-3	TRBJ2-5	.	CASSLVGLAETQYF	TGTGCCAGCAGCTTAGTTGGCCTAGCAGAGACCCAGTACTTC
.	TRBV11-3	TRBJ1-1	.	CASSSSWVAFF	TGTGCCAGCAGCTCCTCTTGGGTGGCATTCTTT
.	TRBV19	TRBJ2-2	.	CASSTYTGELFF	TGTGCCAGTAGTACTTACACCGGGGAGCTGTTTTTT
TRBD1	TRBV18	TRBJ2-3	.	CASSRDRLTDTQYF	TGTGCCAGCTCACGGGACAGACTCACAGATACGCAGTATTTT
.	TRBV27	TRBJ2-1	.	CASSLAGPYNEQFF	TGTGCCAGCAGTTTGGCAGGACCCTACAATGAGCAGTTCTTC
TRBD1	TRBV5-4	TRBJ2-5	.	CASSLVRGETQYF	TGTGCCAGCAGCTTGGTCAGGGGGGAGACCCAGTACTTC
.	TRBV30	TRBJ2-7	.	CAWSEWEDEQYF	TGTGCCTGGAGTGAGTGGGAAGACGAGCAGTACTTC
.	TRBV9	TRBJ1-5	.	CASSVGTGTKDQPQHF	TGTGCCAGCAGCGTAGGGACCGGGACAAAGGATCAGCCCCAGCATTTT
.	TRBV7-9	TRBJ2-3	once	CASSREPSTDTQYF	TGTGCCAGCAGCCGGGAGCCAAGCACAGATACGCAGTATTTT
.	TRBV19	TRBJ2-7	.	CASSLGQSYEQYF	TGTGCCAGTAGTCTGGGTCAGAGCTACGAGCAGTACTTC